This T cell receptor beta chain was captured by sequencing in a study of blood T cell repertoires in COVID-19. This CDR3 has 14 amino acids. V shed 5 bases and J 0 bases; nucleotides not matched to a gene: 0. CDR1 is SEHNR, CDR2 FQNEAQ, per germline (reference sequence). The data were produced by immunoSEQ multiplex PCR, yet TCRdb's version contains in-frame clones alone and is incomplete. The data show about 270,000 clones, approximately 86% seen once. The chain is built from TRBV7-9 and TRBJ1-4; the match to TRBD1 covers 7 bases. The sequenced sample consisted of PBMCs or T cells enriched from blood (not recorded which). This TCR was recovered from a woman between 18 and 29 years old who had recovered from COVID-19. CDR3 in amino acids: CASSQGATNEKLFF. The DNA for the CDR3 is TGTGCCAGCAGCCAGGGGGCAACTAATGAAAAACTGTTTTTT.